This TCR beta chain came from a study of early stage breast cancer tumors. Study-wide points: Enriched TCRB sequences shared across patients were mostly commonly generated sequences.

Worth noting for this clone: The target antigen is unknown.

The table came from immunoSEQ multiplex PCR; TCRdb's copy has only in-frame clones and leaves some out. The sample has around 71,000 clones; around four fifths are singletons. The V and J ends lost 5 bases and 3 bases respectively, with 11 bases between them. Germline assignment: CDR1 SEHNR and CDR2 FQNEAQ (reference sequence). The CDR3 sequence is 13 residues long. The sequenced sample consisted of blood. The clonotype comes from a person aged 55 to 75 with breast cancer. The gene calls are TRBV7-9 and TRBJ2-7; no reliable D call. The CDR3 loop is CASSPSRGYEQYF. DNA for the CDR3: TGTGCCAGCAGCCCCTCCCGTGGCTACGAGCAGTACTTC. The variable domain in full, with the rest retrieved from reference TRBV7-9 and TRBJ2-7, is DTGVSQNPRHKITKRGQNVTFRCDPISEHNRLYWYRQTLGQGPEFLTYFQNEAQLEKSRLLSDRFSAERPKGSFSTLEIQRTEQGDSAMYLCASSPSRGYEQYFGPGTRLTVT.